This TCR beta chain was sequenced during a study of blood T cell repertoires in COVID-19. As for the study in general: From the United States, Italy and Spain came samples of acute and convalescent COVID-19. PBMCs, B-cell-depleted T cells, or T cells were the source of the cDNA or gDNA that made up the material.

This CDR3 has 16 amino acids. Trimming pared 7 bases from V and 4 bases from J, leaving 20 bases between. The germline gives CDR1 SGHAT, CDR2 FQNNGV. Participant ages covered about 18 to 100 years across 20 to 25 US areas. Assignments of participants to cohorts depended upon their own reported clinical history. TCRdb's copy holds only in-frame clones and misses some; the assay was immunoSEQ multiplex PCR. The top ten hold roughly 2.8% of the sample, which has 250,000 to 300,000 clones, over 85% seen once. Source material: PBMCs or T cells enriched from blood (not recorded which). The genes are TRBV11-2 and TRBJ2-1; D is possibly TRBD2 (7 bases). This sequence originates from a woman in her forties or fifties who had been exposed to COVID-19. CDR3 in amino acids: CASTLIQGGPYNEQFF. CDR3 in DNA: TGTGCCAGCACCCTTATACAGGGAGGGCCTTACAATGAGCAGTTCTTC.